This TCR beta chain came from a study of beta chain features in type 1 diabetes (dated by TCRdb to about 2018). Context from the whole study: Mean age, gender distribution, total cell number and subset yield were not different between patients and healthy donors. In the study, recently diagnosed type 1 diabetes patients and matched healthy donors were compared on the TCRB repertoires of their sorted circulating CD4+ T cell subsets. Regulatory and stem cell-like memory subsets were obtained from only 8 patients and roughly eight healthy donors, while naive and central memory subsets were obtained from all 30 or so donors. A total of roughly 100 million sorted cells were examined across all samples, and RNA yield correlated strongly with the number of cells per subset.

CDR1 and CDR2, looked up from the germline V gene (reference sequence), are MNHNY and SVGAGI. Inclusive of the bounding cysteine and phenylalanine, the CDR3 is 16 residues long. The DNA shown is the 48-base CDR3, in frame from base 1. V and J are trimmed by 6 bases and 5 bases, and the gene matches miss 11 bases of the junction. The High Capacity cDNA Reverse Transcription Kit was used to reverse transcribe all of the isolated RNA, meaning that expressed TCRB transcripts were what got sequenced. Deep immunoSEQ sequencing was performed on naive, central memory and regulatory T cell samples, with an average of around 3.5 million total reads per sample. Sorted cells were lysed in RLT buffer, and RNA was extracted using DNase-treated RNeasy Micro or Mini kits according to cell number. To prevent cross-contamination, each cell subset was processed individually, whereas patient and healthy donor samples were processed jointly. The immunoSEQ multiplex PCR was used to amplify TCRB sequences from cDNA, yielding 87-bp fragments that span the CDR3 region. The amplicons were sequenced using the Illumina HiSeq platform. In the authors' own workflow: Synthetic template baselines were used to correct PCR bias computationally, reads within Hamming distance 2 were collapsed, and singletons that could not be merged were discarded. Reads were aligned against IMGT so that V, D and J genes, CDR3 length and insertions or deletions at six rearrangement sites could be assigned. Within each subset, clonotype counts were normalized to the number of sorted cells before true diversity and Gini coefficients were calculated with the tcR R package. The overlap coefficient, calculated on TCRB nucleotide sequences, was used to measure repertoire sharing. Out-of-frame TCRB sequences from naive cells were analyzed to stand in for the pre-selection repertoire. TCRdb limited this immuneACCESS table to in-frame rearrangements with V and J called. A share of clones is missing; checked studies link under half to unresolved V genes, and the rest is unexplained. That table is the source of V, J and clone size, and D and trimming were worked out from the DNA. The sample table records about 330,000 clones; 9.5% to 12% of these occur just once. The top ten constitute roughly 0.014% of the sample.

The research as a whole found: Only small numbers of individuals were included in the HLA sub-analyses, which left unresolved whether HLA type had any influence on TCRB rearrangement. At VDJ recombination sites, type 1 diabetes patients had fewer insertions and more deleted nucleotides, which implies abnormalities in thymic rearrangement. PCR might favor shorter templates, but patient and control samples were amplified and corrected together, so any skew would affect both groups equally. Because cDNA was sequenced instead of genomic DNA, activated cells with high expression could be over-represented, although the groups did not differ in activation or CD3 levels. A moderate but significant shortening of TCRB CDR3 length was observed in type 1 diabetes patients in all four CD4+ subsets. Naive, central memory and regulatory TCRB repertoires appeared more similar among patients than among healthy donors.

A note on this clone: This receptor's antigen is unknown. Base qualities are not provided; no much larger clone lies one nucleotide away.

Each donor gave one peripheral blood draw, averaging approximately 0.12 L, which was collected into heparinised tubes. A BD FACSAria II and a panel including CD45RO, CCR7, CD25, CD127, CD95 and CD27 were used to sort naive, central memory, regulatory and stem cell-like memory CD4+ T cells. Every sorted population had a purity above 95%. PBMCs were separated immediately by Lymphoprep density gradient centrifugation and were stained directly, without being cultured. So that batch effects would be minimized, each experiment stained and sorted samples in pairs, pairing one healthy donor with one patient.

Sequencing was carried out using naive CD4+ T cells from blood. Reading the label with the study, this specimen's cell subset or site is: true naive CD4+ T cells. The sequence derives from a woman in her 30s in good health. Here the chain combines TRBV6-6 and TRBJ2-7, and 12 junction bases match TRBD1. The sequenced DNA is TGTGCCAGCAGACCCTTAAGTGGGACAGGGGGCGACGAGCAGTACTTC. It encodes CASRPLSGTGGDEQYF.